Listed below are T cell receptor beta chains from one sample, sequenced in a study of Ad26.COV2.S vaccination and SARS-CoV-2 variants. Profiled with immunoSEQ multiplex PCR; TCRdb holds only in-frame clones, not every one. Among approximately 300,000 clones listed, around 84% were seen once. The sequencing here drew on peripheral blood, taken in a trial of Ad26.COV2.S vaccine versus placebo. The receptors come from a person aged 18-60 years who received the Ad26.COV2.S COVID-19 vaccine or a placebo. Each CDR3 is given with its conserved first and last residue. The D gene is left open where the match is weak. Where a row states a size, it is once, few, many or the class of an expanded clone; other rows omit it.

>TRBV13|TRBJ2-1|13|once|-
TGTGCCAGCGCTAAGAAGGGGTACAATGAGCAGTTCTTC
CASAKKGYNEQFF
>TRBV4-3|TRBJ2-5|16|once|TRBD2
TGCGCCAGCAGCCAAGTTAGCGGGGGGCCCCAAGAGACCCAGTACTTC
CASSQVSGGPQETQYF
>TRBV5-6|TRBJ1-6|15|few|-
TGTGCCAGCAGCTTGCGGGGGCCTAGTAATTCACCCCTCCACTTT
CASSLRGPSNSPLHF
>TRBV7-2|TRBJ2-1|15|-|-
TGTGCCAGCAGCTTATCGAAGGCGGACTACAATGAGCAGTTCTTC
CASSLSKADYNEQFF
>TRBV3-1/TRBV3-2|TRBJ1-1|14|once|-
TGTGCCAGCAGCCAGCAACTGGTGAACACTGAAGCTTTCTTT
CASSQQLVNTEAFF
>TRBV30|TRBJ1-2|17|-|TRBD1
TGTGCCTGGACAGCAGGGACAGGGTGGCCCACTAACTATGGCTACACCTTC
CAWTAGTGWPTNYGYTF
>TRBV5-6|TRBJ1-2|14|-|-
TGTGCCAGCAGCCTGATTACCTCCAGATATGGCTACACCTTC
CASSLITSRYGYTF
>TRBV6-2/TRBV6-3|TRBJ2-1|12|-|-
TGTGCCAGCAGTTATCAGTACAATGAGCAGTTCTTC
CASSYQYNEQFF
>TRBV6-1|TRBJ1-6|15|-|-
TGTGCCAGCAGTGAAGGACAGCGATATAATTCACCCCTCCACTTT
CASSEGQRYNSPLHF
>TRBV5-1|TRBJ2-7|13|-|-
TGCGCCAGCAGCTTGGGCGGAACCTACGAGCAGTACTTC
CASSLGGTYEQYF
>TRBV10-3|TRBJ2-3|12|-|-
TGTGCCATCAGAGGGGGGGCAGATACGCAGTATTTT
CAIRGGADTQYF
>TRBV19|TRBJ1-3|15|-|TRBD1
TGTGCCAGTAGCCCTGCCCGACAGGGGGTGGACACCATATATTTT
CASSPARQGVDTIYF
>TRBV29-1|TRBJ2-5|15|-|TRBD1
TGCAGCGCTAGACAGGGGGCGGGAGGACAAGAGACCCAGTACTTC
CSARQGAGGQETQYF
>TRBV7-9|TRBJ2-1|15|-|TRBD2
TGTGCCAGCAGCTTATTTAGCGGGGGGAACAATGAGCAGTTCTTC
CASSLFSGGNNEQFF
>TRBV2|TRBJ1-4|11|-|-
TGTGCCAGCGCAGCAGGGGAGGCCCTCGTTTTT
CASAAGEALVF
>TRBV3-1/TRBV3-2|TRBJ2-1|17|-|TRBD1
TGTGCCAGCAGTGGACAGGGGGTCCTTTACTCCTACAATGAGCAGTTCTTC
CASSGQGVLYSYNEQFF
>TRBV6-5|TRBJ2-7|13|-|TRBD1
TGTGCCAGCAGTTACCTACGACAGGGTCAGCAGTACTTC
CASSYLRQGQQYF
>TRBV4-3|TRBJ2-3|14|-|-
TGCGCCAGCAGCCAAGATTGGGGGGCAGATACGCAGTATTTT
CASSQDWGADTQYF
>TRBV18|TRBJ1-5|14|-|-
TGTGCCAGCTCACCGGAGACCGCGAATCAGCCCCAGCATTTT
CASSPETANQPQHF
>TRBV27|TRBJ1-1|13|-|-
TGTGCCAGCAGTTTACGACACAACACTGAAGCTTTCTTT
CASSLRHNTEAFF
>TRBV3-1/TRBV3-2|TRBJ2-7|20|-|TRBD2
TGTGCCAGCAGCGCGGTCGGGCTAGCGGGGGGGCTATCCCCGTCCTACGAGCAGTACTTC
CASSAVGLAGGLSPSYEQYF
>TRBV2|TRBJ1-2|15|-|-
TGTGCCAGCAGCCCCGGACGGGGCCAAAACTATGGCTACACCTTC
CASSPGRGQNYGYTF
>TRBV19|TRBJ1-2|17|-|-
TGTGCCAGTAGTATAGGGCCCGGGACCCTTCCAGTCTATGGCTACACCTTC
CASSIGPGTLPVYGYTF
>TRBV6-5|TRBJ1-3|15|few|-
TGTGCCAGCAGTTCCCCCCGGACCTCTGGAAACACCATATATTTT
CASSSPRTSGNTIYF
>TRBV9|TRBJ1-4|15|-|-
TGTGCCAGCAGCCCCCTGGGAGGCTTCGGGGAAAAACTGTTTTTT
CASSPLGGFGEKLFF
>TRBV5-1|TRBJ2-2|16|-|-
TGCGCCAGCACTTCCGGCGGTCACGCGAACACCGGGGAGCTGTTTTTT
CASTSGGHANTGELFF
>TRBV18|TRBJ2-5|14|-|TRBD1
TGTGCCAGCTCACAGGGACAGCCCCAAGAGACCCAGTACTTC
CASSQGQPQETQYF
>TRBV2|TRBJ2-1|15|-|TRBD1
TGTGCCAGCAGGGGTCTGGGACAGGGATACAATGAGCAGTTCTTC
CASRGLGQGYNEQFF
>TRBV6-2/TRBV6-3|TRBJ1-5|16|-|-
TGTGCCAGCAGTTATGGAGCCGTTAGTGGCAATCAGCCCCAGCATTTT
CASSYGAVSGNQPQHF
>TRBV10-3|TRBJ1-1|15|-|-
TGTGCCATCAGTGACGGGCTGAGGGCCATCACTGAAGCTTTCTTT
CAISDGLRAITEAFF
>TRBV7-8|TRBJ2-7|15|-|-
TGTGCCAGCAGCTTTAATTCTTGGGCATCCTACGAGCAGTACTTC
CASSFNSWASYEQYF
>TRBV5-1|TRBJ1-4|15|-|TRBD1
TGCGCCAGCAGCAGGGGTGGGACAGGGAACGAAAAACTGTTTTTT
CASSRGGTGNEKLFF
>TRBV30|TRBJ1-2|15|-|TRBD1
TGTGCCTGGAGTGTGGGTACAGGGGGTGGAGGTGGCTACACCTTC
CAWSVGTGGGGGYTF
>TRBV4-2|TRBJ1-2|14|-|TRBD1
TGTGCCAGCAGCGAAAGGGACAGGGGGTATGGCTACACCTTC
CASSERDRGYGYTF
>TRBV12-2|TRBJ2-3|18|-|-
TGTGCAAGTCGCCGCGGGACTAGCGGGTACCCCCTCTACGATACGCAGTATTTT
CASRRGTSGYPLYDTQYF
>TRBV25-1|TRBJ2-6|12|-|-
TGTGCCAGCAGTGAGGGGGTCGGCGGGATGACTTTC
CASSEGVGGMTF
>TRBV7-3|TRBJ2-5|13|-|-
TGTGCCAGCAGCTCCGGACTGAAAGAGACCCAGTACTTC
CASSSGLKETQYF
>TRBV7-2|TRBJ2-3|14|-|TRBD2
TGTGCCAGCGGACGGGGGGGCCCGGGAGATACGCAGTATTTT
CASGRGGPGDTQYF
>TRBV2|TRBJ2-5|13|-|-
TGTGCCAGCACACGGGACAACCAAGAGACCCAGTACTTC
CASTRDNQETQYF
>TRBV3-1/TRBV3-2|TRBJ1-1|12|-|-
TGTGCCAGCAGCCAAAGACATATGGTAGCTTTCTTT
CASSQRHMVAFF
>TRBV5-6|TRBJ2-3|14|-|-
TGTGCCAGCAGCCCGGGACGCAGCACAGATACGCAGTATTTT
CASSPGRSTDTQYF
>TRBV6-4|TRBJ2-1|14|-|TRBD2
TGTGCCAGCAGTCCCGGGACTAGCGGGGATGAGCAGTTCTTC
CASSPGTSGDEQFF
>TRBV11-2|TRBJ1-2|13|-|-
TGTGCCAGCAGCGCGGGACTAAACTATGGCTGCACCTTC
CASSAGLNYGCTF
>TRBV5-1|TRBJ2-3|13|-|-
TGCGCCAGCAGGAGGGACAACACAGATACGCAGTATTTT
CASRRDNTDTQYF
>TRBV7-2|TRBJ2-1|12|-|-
TGTGCCAGCAGCTTGGCTAGAGATGAGCAGTTCTTC
CASSLARDEQFF
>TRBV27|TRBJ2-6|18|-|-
TGTGCCAGCAGTTTATCATCCCCGGACAGCTCTGGGGCCAACGTCCTGACTTTC
CASSLSSPDSSGANVLTF
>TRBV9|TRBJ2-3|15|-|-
TGTGCCAGCAGCGTAGACAGCGGCCGCACAGATACGCAGTATTTT
CASSVDSGRTDTQYF
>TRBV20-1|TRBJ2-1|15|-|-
TGCAGTGCTAGTCCCGGACCCGTCTCCTACAATGAGCAGTTCTTC
CSASPGPVSYNEQFF
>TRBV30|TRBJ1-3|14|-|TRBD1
TGTGCCTGGAGTGCGGGGACAGGTGGAAACACCATATATTTT
CAWSAGTGGNTIYF
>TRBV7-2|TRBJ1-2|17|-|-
TGTGCCAGCAGCCCCAGTCTAGGGCCCCCCCGGGGGGATGGCTACACCTTC
CASSPSLGPPRGDGYTF
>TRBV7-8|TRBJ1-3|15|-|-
TGTGCCAGCAGCTTAAACATTTATTCTGGAAACACCATATATTTT
CASSLNIYSGNTIYF
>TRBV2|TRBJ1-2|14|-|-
TGTGCCAGCAGGGGGCGCGGATGGGCCTATGGCTACACCTTC
CASRGRGWAYGYTF